Each of the 22 T cell receptor beta chains below was sequenced from the same sample in a study of STAT5B mutations in CD4+ large granular lymphocyte leukemia. Clones were sequenced by immunoSEQ multiplex PCR, and TCRdb holds only the in-frame ones, with some missing. The table has 30,000 to 40,000 clones, about 81% seen once. Sequencing was done on a sample of CD4+ T cells from blood buffy coats. The receptors come from a human donor in good health.

The chain combines TRBV6-1 with TRBJ2-1; TRBD1 or TRBD2 may be the D gene (5 bases each). The V end lost 4 bases, the J end lost 7 bases, and 17 bases lay between the germline ends. This CDR3 is built from 15 residues. Per germline, CDR1 MNHNS and CDR2 SASEGT. CDR3 region: CASSASRDPLNEQFF. As DNA, the CDR3 is TGTGCCAGCAGTGCCTCTAGGGACCCATTGAATGAGCAGTTCTTC.

The chain links TRBV27 to TRBJ2-3, with 8 bases matching TRBD1. From germline, CDR1 is MNHEY and CDR2 SMNVEV (reference sequence). The CDR3 length is 14 residues. After removal of 6 bases from V and 4 bases from J, the junction contained 6 bases not matched to a gene. CDR3 amino acids: CASRTTGAPDTQYF. The CDR3 coding sequence is TGTGCCAGCAGGACGACAGGGGCCCCAGATACGCAGTATTTT.

V gene TRBV5-1 combines with J gene TRBJ2-1; D is undetermined. This CDR3 spans 14 amino acids. V dropped 0 bases and J dropped 4 bases, with 8 bases sitting between them. Per the germline V gene, CDR1 is SGHRS and CDR2 is YFSETQ. The DNA for the CDR3 is TGCGCCAGCAGCTTGGAAACAGAGTACAATGAGCAGTTCTTC. Translated, it gives CASSLETEYNEQFF.

The chain combines TRBV5-1 with TRBJ2-1; no clear D. Trimming pared 4 bases from V and 7 bases from J, leaving 9 bases between. This CDR3 is 12 amino acids long. Germline values: CDR1 SGHRS, CDR2 YFSETQ. The CDR3 nucleotides read TGCGCCAGCAGCAAACCGAGTAATGAGCAGTTCTTC. Its protein is CASSKPSNEQFF.

The V gene is TRBV5-1, the J gene TRBJ2-3, with D possibly matching TRBD2 (7 bases). The CDR3 runs 16 residues. Germline lookup yields CDR1 SGHRS and CDR2 YFSETQ. The V gene lost 6 bases and the J gene lost 4 bases, with 21 bases spanning the gap. The CDR3 is CASTPGRGGVADTQYF. The DNA of the CDR3 is TGCGCCAGCACCCCGGGGCGAGGGGGGGTAGCAGATACGCAGTATTTT.

The rearrangement joins TRBV11-3 to TRBJ2-1, with TRBD2 matching over 11 bases. The J segment lost 6 bases and the V segment lost 5 bases, leaving 3 bases of the junction unmatched. The CDR3 is made up of 14 amino acids. Germline assignment: CDR1 SGHNT and CDR2 YENEEA. The CDR3, as DNA: TGTGCCAGCAGCCATAGCGGGAGGGCCAATGAGCAGTTCTTC. Its translation is CASSHSGRANEQFF. Drawing the rest from reference TRBV11-3 and TRBJ2-1, the complete variable domain is EAGVVQSPRYKIIEKKQPVAFWCNPISGHNTLYWYLQNLGQGPELLIRYENEEAVDDSQLPKDRFSAERLKGVDSTLKIQPAELGDSAVYLCASSHSGRANEQFFGPGTRLTVL.

The chain employs TRBV9 and TRBJ2-3; tentatively, D is TRBD2 (6 bases). Germline CDR1 is SGDLS and CDR2 is YYNGEE. V lost 3 bases and J 3 bases, leaving 11 bases between the germline ends. CDR3 length: 14 residues. CDR3 sequence (DNA): TGTGCCAGCAGCGGAGTCGGGAGAACAGATACGCAGTATTTT. It encodes CASSGVGRTDTQYF.

V and J are TRBV4-3 and TRBJ1-2; D remains unclear. The CDR3 spans 16 residues. With 1 base removed from V and 6 bases from J, the gap between germline ends came to 18 bases. Per the germline V gene, CDR1 is LGHNA and CDR2 is YSLEER. The CDR3 here is CASSQGPTGPPNGYTF. CDR3 in DNA: TGCGCCAGCAGCCAAGGCCCGACCGGCCCTCCTAATGGCTACACCTTC.

This clone is a singleton in its sample. The DNA for the CDR3 is TGTGCCAGCAGCTTACACCAGGGGGCGGACAGCAATCAGCCCCAGCATTTT. It specifies CASSLHQGADSNQPQHF. This rearrangement joins TRBV5-8 to TRBJ1-5; 8 positions agree with TRBD1. Germline V gives CDR1 SGHTS, CDR2 YDEGEE. Trimming at V came to 2 bases and at J to 1 base, leaving 8 bases not matched to a gene. The CDR3 spans 17 residues.

The chain employs TRBV30 and TRBJ2-7, with D possibly matching TRBD1 (5 bases). V shed 4 bases and J shed 5 bases, with 15 bases lying between them. This CDR3 has 13 amino acids. Germline V gives CDR1 GTSNPN, CDR2 SVGIG (reference sequence). The CDR3 nucleotides are TGTGCCTGGACAAACTGGGGCGGCGACGAGCAGTACTTC. It translates to CAWTNWGGDEQYF.

V gene TRBV5-1 combines with J gene TRBJ2-3; TRBD2 matches at 7 bases. Germline trimming cut 4 bases from V and 4 bases from J; bases unmatched to any gene: 12. The CDR3 contains 16 residues. Looked up from germline, CDR1 is SGHRS and CDR2 is YFSETQ. CDR3 bases: TGCGCCAGCAGCCAACAAGTTGGGGGGGTCGCAGATACGCAGTATTTT. Translating gives CASSQQVGGVADTQYF.

This clone showed up just once. The chain joins TRBV6-5 to TRBJ2-7; 10 bases map to TRBD2. This CDR3 contains 15 residues. V trimming: 7 bases; J trimming: 4 bases; junction bases outside the gene matches: 10. Germline CDR1 and CDR2: MNHEY and SVGAGI. CDR3 loop: CASNAAGGPIYEQYF. CDR3 nucleotide sequence: TGTGCCAGCAATGCAGCGGGAGGGCCGATATACGAGCAGTACTTC.

This clone has a handful of counts. V usage is TRBV2 and J usage is TRBJ1-4, with a tentative D call TRBD1 (6 bases). Germline values: CDR1 SNHLY, CDR2 FYNNEI. There are 14 residues in the CDR3. Deletions cut 6 bases from V and 5 bases from J, with 13 bases between. The CDR3: CASRTTGRNEKLFF. The DNA for the CDR3 is TGTGCCAGCAGGACGACAGGAAGGAATGAAAAACTGTTTTTT.

This chain uses TRBV10-2 with TRBJ2-1; D not resolved. V lost 6 bases, J lost 12 bases, and 15 bases lay in between. The CDR3 extends over 12 amino acids. Germline lookup yields CDR1 WSHSY and CDR2 SAAADI. CDR3 region: CASRVQTQGQFF. CDR3 nucleotide sequence: TGCGCCAGCAGAGTCCAGACTCAAGGGCAGTTCTTC.

This rearrangement joins TRBV6-5 to TRBJ2-5, with 13 bases identical to TRBD2. The germline V gene has CDR1 MNHEY and CDR2 SVGAGI. This CDR3 spans 15 amino acids. V dropped 2 bases and J dropped 7; count of bases not matched to a gene: 4. CDR3 bases: TGTGCCAGCAGTTACGGACTAGCGGGAGAGGGGACCCAGTACTTC. It translates to CASSYGLAGEGTQYF.

The V call is TRBV18, the J call TRBJ1-2; no clear D. Germline-derived CDR1 and CDR2 are KGHSH and LQKENI. The germline V and J ends were trimmed by 0 bases and 4 bases, with 12 bases remaining between them. CDR3 size: 15 residues. The CDR3 DNA reads as TGTGCCAGCTCACCACCGGTGCAGAAAACCTATGGCTACACCTTC. It translates to CASSPPVQKTYGYTF.

The V and J genes are TRBV5-1 and TRBJ2-3, with D possibly being TRBD2 (6 bases). The V and J ends lost 4 bases and 2 bases respectively, with 8 bases between them. CDR3 size: 13 residues. Germline values: CDR1 SGHRS, CDR2 YFSETQ. The CDR3 region has the DNA TGCGCCAGCAGCGGGGGGACCACAGATACGCAGTATTTT. As protein: CASSGGTTDTQYF.

The chain couples TRBV5-8 to TRBJ2-1; 7 nucleotides align to TRBD2. This CDR3 spans 16 amino acids. Germline trimming cut 1 base from V and 2 bases from J; bases unmatched to any gene: 6. Germline V gene data show CDR1 as SGHTS and CDR2 as YDEGEE. CDR3 in amino acids: CASSLFAGATYNEQFF. The CDR3, as DNA: TGTGCCAGCAGCTTGTTCGCGGGAGCTACCTACAATGAGCAGTTCTTC.

The gene calls are TRBV7-9 and TRBJ1-3; possible D gene TRBD1, 5 bases. The CDR3 runs 16 residues. V was clipped by 3 bases and J by 0 bases, with 12 bases between them. Germline loops: CDR1 SEHNR, CDR2 FQNEAQ (reference sequence). The CDR3 DNA reads as TGTGCCAGCAGCTTCCTGGCGGGACTCTCTGGAAACACCATATATTTT. Protein sequence: CASSFLAGLSGNTIYF. Full variable domain (missing parts from reference TRBV7-9 and TRBJ1-3): DTGVSQNPRHKITKRGQNVTFRCDPISEHNRLYWYRQTLGQGPEFLTYFQNEAQLEKSRLLSDRFSAERPKGSFSTLEIQRTEQGDSAMYLCASSFLAGLSGNTIYFGEGSWLTVV.

This chain uses TRBV5-4 with TRBJ2-1; 7 bases are a match to TRBD2. Germline CDR1 SGHNT, CDR2 YYREEE (reference sequence). The CDR3 runs 15 residues. V shed 1 base and J 4 bases; nucleotides not matched to a gene: 5. For the CDR3, the DNA is TGTGCCAGCAGCTTGTCTGGCGGGAGTTACAATGAGCAGTTCTTC. Amino acids: CASSLSGGSYNEQFF.

The chain combines TRBV5-1 with TRBJ2-7; D is perhaps TRBD2 (5 bases). V lost 4 bases to trimming and J lost 6 bases, with 23 bases between them. In germline, CDR1 is SGHRS, CDR2 YFSETQ. The CDR3 totals 16 residues. CDR3: CASSLGPRASSGEQYF. CDR3 DNA sequence: TGCGCCAGCAGCCTAGGGCCGAGGGCTTCATCGGGCGAGCAGTACTTC.

The chain links TRBV7-2 to TRBJ2-4, with TRBD2 as a possible D gene (7 bases). The V gene lost 5 bases and the J gene lost 6 bases, with 20 bases spanning the gap. The CDR3 runs 16 residues. From germline, CDR1 is SGHTA and CDR2 FQGNSA. CDR3 nucleotide sequence: TGTGCCAGCAGCCCGTTGGGGGGGGCCACAGGAAACATTCAGTACTTC. Protein product: CASSPLGGATGNIQYF.